Listed below are T cell receptor beta chains from one sample, sequenced in a study of cytomegalovirus exposure and HLA in healthy donors. Sequencing used immunoSEQ multiplex PCR; TCRdb keeps in-frame clones, though not all of them. Seen here are about 140,000 clones, 72% observed once, and the top ten hold 4.2%. The sequenced sample was PBMCs. All receptors come from a man aged 50 to 60 in good health and CMV-seropositive. Both conserved end residues are trimmed from each CDR3. Some rows mark clone size as missing; the rest say once, few, many or name a class of expanded clone.

abundance	v_gene	j_gene	CDR3aa
NA	TRBV18	TRBJ1-1	ASSPWTVRGNTEAF
NA	TRBV13	TRBJ2-4	ASSLGQGKNIQY
few	TRBV11-2	TRBJ2-7	ASSFPHFRTSGVYEQY
NA	TRBV19	TRBJ1-2	ASNRDTRYGCT
NA	TRBV7-9	TRBJ1-2	SSLPQGPSRYGYT
NA	TRBV5-6	TRBJ1-2	ASTLTGQYGYT
NA	TRBV18	TRBJ2-1	ASSPPSGTVYNEQF
NA	TRBV27	TRBJ1-1	ASSRDKLNTEAF
NA	TRBV4-1	TRBJ1-2	ASSQDWLRSYT
NA	TRBV10-2	TRBJ2-6	ASSPRGSGANVLT
NA	TRBV5-5	TRBJ1-5	ASSLDRDQPQH
NA	TRBV5-1	TRBJ1-1	ASGVVPGTEAF
NA	TRBV5-1	TRBJ1-4	ASSLAGFREKLF
few	TRBV6-4	TRBJ1-6	ASSDSRGGNSPLH
NA	TRBV10-3	TRBJ1-4	AIRGDTRTEKLF
NA	TRBV27	TRBJ1-1	ASSFRLTGVSRNTEAF
NA	TRBV18	TRBJ2-5	ASSPRAAKETQY
NA	TRBV18	TRBJ1-5	ASSQQGNSNQPQH
NA	TRBV13	TRBJ2-2	ASSLGLAGPTGELF
NA	TRBV5-4	TRBJ2-5	ASSLRAGRETQY
NA	TRBV5-4	TRBJ2-7	ASRDPSGSSYEQY
NA	TRBV5-1	TRBJ1-2	ASSLAGGGGYT
NA	TRBV29-1	NA	SARDRGHEQY
few	TRBV11-2	TRBJ2-7	ASSRGTGASGSPRQY
few	TRBV28	TRBJ2-3	ASSLNAGADTQY
NA	TRBV27	TRBJ1-1	ASSLSIGVLTEAF
NA	TRBV7-8	TRBJ2-1	ASSLGGWGGSYNEQF
NA	TRBV19	TRBJ1-3	ASPPMGQGLGNTIY
NA	TRBV28	TRBJ2-3	ASSLSGTGKRDTQY
NA	TRBV7-2	TRBJ2-2	ASSLQGAGTGELF
NA	TRBV25-1	TRBJ2-5	ASSVGGQETQY
once	TRBV6-5	TRBJ1-1	ASSDRLLNTEAF
many	TRBV2	TRBJ1-1	ASSELANTEAF
once	TRBV5-1	TRBJ2-2	ASSLGLAGNTGELF
NA	TRBV12-2	TRBJ1-4	ASRLYRDLAKLF
NA	TRBV11-3	TRBJ2-3	ASTPTASTDTQY
NA	TRBV9	TRBJ2-7	ASSVGTGPYEQY
NA	TRBV11-1	TRBJ2-1	ASSSELAGGLHEQF
NA	TRBV5-4	TRBJ2-7	ASSSPGSEHEQY